Listed below are T cell receptor beta chains from one sample, sequenced in a study of Tregs in tolerant kidney transplant recipients. This table comes from immunoSEQ multiplex PCR, and its TCRdb copy is limited to in-frame clones, with some not included. Of 15,000 to 20,000 clones listed, approximately 60% are singletons. No antigen has been assigned to these receptors. The sample taken for sequencing was Tregs from blood cultured with allogeneic cells. The receptors come from a human donor in good health. Each CDR3 is given with its conserved first and last residue. Fields, in order: CDR3 protein, CDR3 DNA, V gene, D gene, clone size, J gene. A D gene is named only where the DNA matches it firmly. Not every row has a clone size; where given, it reads once, few, many or a size class.

CDR3aa: CASNREDNEQFF
CDR3nt: TGCGCCAGCAATCGTGAGGACAATGAGCAGTTCTTC
v_gene: TRBV5-1
d_gene: .
abundance: .
j_gene: TRBJ2-1

CDR3aa: CASSLSRMMNTEAFF
CDR3nt: TGTGCCAGCAGCTTAAGTCGGATGATGAACACTGAAGCTTTCTTT
v_gene: TRBV11-3
d_gene: .
abundance: many
j_gene: TRBJ1-1

CDR3aa: CASSPTPLLAGGDEQFF
CDR3nt: TGTGCCAGCAGCCCGACCCCCCTACTAGCGGGAGGCGATGAGCAGTTCTTC
v_gene: TRBV7-6
d_gene: TRBD2
abundance: once
j_gene: TRBJ2-1

CDR3aa: CASSLTPVTEAFF
CDR3nt: TGTGCCAGCAGCTTAACCCCAGTGACTGAAGCTTTCTTT
v_gene: TRBV7-9
d_gene: .
abundance: once
j_gene: TRBJ1-1

CDR3aa: CASSYFIGGVTDTQYF
CDR3nt: TGTGCCAGCAGCTACTTCATCGGGGGGGTGACTGATACGCAGTATTTT
v_gene: TRBV11-2
d_gene: TRBD2
abundance: medium-sized
j_gene: TRBJ2-3

CDR3aa: CASSQRMSNQPQHF
CDR3nt: TGTGCCAGCAGTCAAAGGATGAGCAATCAGCCCCAGCATTTT
v_gene: TRBV6-6
d_gene: .
abundance: .
j_gene: TRBJ1-5

CDR3aa: CASSPRFTSGNTIYF
CDR3nt: TGTGCCAGCAGCCCCAGGTTCACCTCTGGAAACACCATATATTTT
v_gene: TRBV2
d_gene: .
abundance: .
j_gene: TRBJ1-3

CDR3aa: CAIRGTDRSNYGYTF
CDR3nt: TGTGCCATCAGGGGGACAGACCGATCTAACTATGGCTACACCTTC
v_gene: TRBV10-3
d_gene: TRBD1
abundance: medium-sized
j_gene: TRBJ1-2

CDR3aa: CASSLGLAENNEQFF
CDR3nt: TGCGCCAGCAGCTTGGGGCTAGCGGAGAACAATGAGCAGTTCTTC
v_gene: TRBV5-1
d_gene: TRBD2
abundance: .
j_gene: TRBJ2-1

CDR3aa: CASSFSGVSYNEQFF
CDR3nt: TGTGCCAGCAGTTTCAGCGGGGTCTCCTACAATGAGCAGTTCTTC
v_gene: TRBV4-2
d_gene: TRBD2
abundance: medium-sized
j_gene: TRBJ2-1

CDR3aa: CASSRDQITEAFF
CDR3nt: TGCGCCAGCAGCCGAGACCAGATCACTGAAGCTTTCTTT
v_gene: TRBV4-1
d_gene: .
abundance: few
j_gene: TRBJ1-1

CDR3aa: CASSEGTLGNEQYF
CDR3nt: TGTGCCAGCAGTGAAGGGACACTGGGAAACGAGCAGTACTTC
v_gene: TRBV2
d_gene: .
abundance: .
j_gene: TRBJ2-7

CDR3aa: CASSIKETQYF
CDR3nt: TGTGCCAGTAGTATCAAGGAGACCCAGTACTTC
v_gene: TRBV19
d_gene: .
abundance: .
j_gene: TRBJ2-5

CDR3aa: CATTDTSRMYQETQYF
CDR3nt: TGTGCCACCACCGATACTAGCAGGATGTACCAAGAGACCCAGTACTTC
v_gene: TRBV15
d_gene: .
abundance: .
j_gene: TRBJ2-5

CDR3aa: CASSVVGQLATGELFF
CDR3nt: TGTGCCAGCAGTGTGGTGGGCCAGCTAGCCACCGGGGAGCTGTTTTTT
v_gene: TRBV6-1
d_gene: .
abundance: .
j_gene: TRBJ2-2

CDR3aa: CASSRDYSGETQYF
CDR3nt: TGTGCCTCATCAAGGGACTACAGTGGAGAGACCCAGTACTTC
v_gene: TRBV10-3
d_gene: TRBD2
abundance: .
j_gene: TRBJ2-5

CDR3aa: CASRRTISSYEQYF
CDR3nt: TGCGCCAGCAGGCGGACGATAAGCTCCTACGAGCAGTACTTC
v_gene: TRBV4-3
d_gene: .
abundance: few
j_gene: TRBJ2-7

CDR3aa: CASSPAARNYGYTF
CDR3nt: TGTGCCAGCTCACCGGCAGCTCGTAACTATGGCTACACCTTC
v_gene: TRBV18
d_gene: .
abundance: few
j_gene: TRBJ1-2

CDR3aa: CASSRDRRSDEQFF
CDR3nt: TGTGCCAGCAGCCGGGACCGGCGGAGCGATGAGCAGTTCTTC
v_gene: TRBV4-2
d_gene: .
abundance: .
j_gene: TRBJ2-1

CDR3aa: CSVEVGADTQYF
CDR3nt: TGCAGCGTTGAAGTTGGGGCAGATACGCAGTATTTT
v_gene: TRBV29-1
d_gene: .
abundance: .
j_gene: TRBJ2-3

CDR3aa: CAWGPFRETQYF
CDR3nt: TGTGCCTGGGGTCCTTTTCGAGAGACCCAGTACTTC
v_gene: TRBV30
d_gene: .
abundance: few
j_gene: TRBJ2-5

CDR3aa: CASSLTGGAYEQYF
CDR3nt: TGTGCCAGCAGCTTGACAGGGGGGGCCTACGAGCAGTACTTC
v_gene: TRBV7-4
d_gene: TRBD1
abundance: .
j_gene: TRBJ2-7

CDR3aa: CASSPWGLDQPQHF
CDR3nt: TGTGCCAGCTCACCGTGGGGGTTGGATCAGCCCCAGCATTTT
v_gene: TRBV18
d_gene: .
abundance: .
j_gene: TRBJ1-5

CDR3aa: CSVGPLSGETQYF
CDR3nt: TGCAGCGTCGGGCCGTTGAGTGGGGAGACCCAGTACTTC
v_gene: TRBV29-1
d_gene: .
abundance: .
j_gene: TRBJ2-5

CDR3aa: CASGVAGVKEQFF
CDR3nt: TGCGCCAGCGGGGTAGCGGGAGTAAAGGAGCAGTTCTTC
v_gene: TRBV5-1
d_gene: TRBD2
abundance: .
j_gene: TRBJ2-1

CDR3aa: CASGGLAGALTDTQYF
CDR3nt: TGTGCTAGTGGGGGACTAGCGGGGGCCCTCACAGATACGCAGTATTTT
v_gene: TRBV12-5
d_gene: TRBD2
abundance: .
j_gene: TRBJ2-3

CDR3aa: CASRLGALQPQHF
CDR3nt: TGTGCCAGCAGATTAGGGGCCCTCCAGCCCCAGCATTTT
v_gene: TRBV27
d_gene: .
abundance: few
j_gene: TRBJ1-5

CDR3aa: CSAGTDFNYGYTF
CDR3nt: TGCAGCGCTGGGACAGACTTTAACTATGGCTACACCTTC
v_gene: TRBV29-1
d_gene: TRBD1
abundance: once
j_gene: TRBJ1-2

CDR3aa: CASSYGLLGVETQYF
CDR3nt: TGTGCCAGCAGTTACGGTCTTTTGGGGGTGGAGACCCAGTACTTC
v_gene: TRBV6-5
d_gene: .
abundance: .
j_gene: TRBJ2-5

CDR3aa: CSAQTGISGEQYF
CDR3nt: TGCAGCGCCCAGACAGGGATCTCAGGCGAGCAGTACTTC
v_gene: TRBV29-1
d_gene: TRBD1
abundance: .
j_gene: TRBJ2-7

CDR3aa: CASSWRPPPYNEQFF
CDR3nt: TGTGCCAGCAGCTGGCGCCCGCCCCCCTACAATGAGCAGTTCTTC
v_gene: TRBV5-6
d_gene: .
abundance: .
j_gene: TRBJ2-1

CDR3aa: CASSQLRPWRNTIYF
CDR3nt: TGTGCCAGCAGCCAGCTACGACCCTGGCGAAACACCATATATTTT
v_gene: TRBV14
d_gene: .
abundance: .
j_gene: TRBJ1-3

CDR3aa: CASSDGTGGANGYTF
CDR3nt: TGTGCCAGCAGTGACGGCACAGGGGGCGCAAATGGCTACACCTTC
v_gene: TRBV6-4
d_gene: TRBD1
abundance: .
j_gene: TRBJ1-2

CDR3aa: CASSSGRSPLHF
CDR3nt: TGTGCCAGCAGTTCAGGGCGGTCACCCCTCCACTTT
v_gene: TRBV6-5
d_gene: .
abundance: medium-sized
j_gene: TRBJ1-6

CDR3aa: CASSSRQGANSPLHF
CDR3nt: TGCGCCAGCAGCTCACGCCAAGGGGCTAATTCACCCCTCCACTTT
v_gene: TRBV5-1
d_gene: .
abundance: .
j_gene: TRBJ1-6

CDR3aa: CASSPPLGLAGRETQYF
CDR3nt: TGTGCCAGCTCACCTCCCCTCGGACTAGCGGGCCGCGAGACCCAGTACTTC
v_gene: TRBV18
d_gene: TRBD2
abundance: .
j_gene: TRBJ2-5

CDR3aa: CASSLGAGGGWDSPLHF
CDR3nt: TGTGCCAGCAGCTTAGGCGCCGGGGGCGGTTGGGATTCACCCCTCCACTTT
v_gene: TRBV9
d_gene: .
abundance: .
j_gene: TRBJ1-6

CDR3aa: CASSYLVAGPHNEQFF
CDR3nt: TGTGCCAGCAGTTACTTAGTAGCCGGTCCTCACAATGAGCAGTTCTTC
v_gene: TRBV6-5
d_gene: .
abundance: .
j_gene: TRBJ2-1

CDR3aa: CASSLRPNPTYEQYF
CDR3nt: TGTGCCAGCAGCCTACGACCGAACCCCACCTACGAGCAGTACTTC
v_gene: TRBV12-2
d_gene: .
abundance: .
j_gene: TRBJ2-7

CDR3aa: CASSLQPLGAQYF
CDR3nt: TGTGCCAGCAGCTTACAGCCCCTTGGTGCGCAGTATTTT
v_gene: TRBV7-3
d_gene: .
abundance: few
j_gene: TRBJ2-3